Presented here are 19 T cell receptor beta chains from one specimen sequenced in a study of CD8+ T cells in alopecia areata. Extracted RNA was reverse transcribed into cDNA, the sequencing template. The repertoire was sequenced with immunoSEQ multiplex PCR; TCRdb's copy has only in-frame clones and lacks some. Recorded here are about 110,000 clones, none singletons. Sequenced: lesional skin. Every receptor here comes from a C3H/HeJ mouse with alopecia areata. Strain haplotype (MHC): H2-k.

Only a few counts were recorded for this clone. Gene names denote mouse genes. The read is 4 residues too short to cover the CDR3 end, so that end is filled in from the germline J gene. In the same sample, other DNA sequences code for this CDR3. The V call is TRBV1, the J call TRBJ2-5; 9 positions match TRBD2. The CDR3 is 16 residues long. From germline, CDR1 is NSQYPW and CDR2 LRSPGD (reference sequence). With V trimmed by 0 bases and J by 2 bases, 3 bases remained unmatched. The sequenced part of the CDR3 DNA is TGCACCTGCAGTGCAGATCCGGGACTGGGCCAAGAC. Translating it yields CTCSADPGLGQD. The CDR3 reads in full as CTCSADPGLGQDTQYF.

The table lists this clone with a few counts. Genes here carry mouse names. Read sequence stops 4 residues before the CDR3 end, and the germline J gene provides the missing end. V gene TRBV13-3 combines with J gene TRBJ2-5, with D perhaps matching TRBD1 (5 bases). In germline, CDR1 is NNHDY, CDR2 SYVADS. The CDR3 covers 15 residues. Trimming took 7 bases from V and 0 from J, leaving 15 bases between them. The DNA read from the CDR3 is TGTGCCAGCTGGAGCAGGGAGCGGAACCAAGAC. The encoded protein is CASWSRERNQD. The full-length CDR3 reads as CASWSRERNQDTQYF. The full variable domain, in which reference TRBV13-3 and TRBJ2-5 provide the parts outside the CDR3, is EAAVTQSPRSKVAVTGGKVTLSCHQTNNHDYMYWYRQDTGHGLRLIHYSYVADSTEKGDIPDGYKASRPSQENFSLILELASLSQTAVYFCASWSRERNQDTQYFGPGTRLLVL.

The table lists this clone with a few counts. Here the gene names and germline are mouse. The sequenced fragment ends 4 residues before the CDR3 boundary, so the rest is inferred from the germline J gene. The V gene is TRBV19, the J gene TRBJ2-3; TRBD1 agrees at 9 bases. The length of the CDR3 is 15 residues. V gave up 6 bases and J gave up 1 base; unmatched junction bases: 6. CDR1 and CDR2 (germline): FNHDT, SITEND (reference sequence). CDR3 DNA, as far as it was read: TGTGCCAGCATCCTCCGGGACAGGGGTGCAGAA. Protein: CASILRDRGAE. Given in full, the CDR3 is CASILRDRGAETLYF.

Concerning this clone itself: Gene and germline names: mouse. The CDR3 end is not reached by the read, which stops 4 residues before it; the germline J gene fills it in. The rearrangement links TRBV3 to TRBJ2-3; a weak D match, TRBD1 (6 bases). V shed 1 base and J shed 0 bases, with 17 bases lying between them. This CDR3 contains 18 residues. Germline V lookup: CDR1 SNHLY, CDR2 FYNGKV (reference sequence). The CDR3 spells CASSLGAARDNSAETLYF. CDR3 DNA (partial): TGTGCCAGCAGCTTAGGGGCCGCCCGGGACAATAGTGCAGAA.

About this clone itself: Gene names follow the mouse nomenclature. The CDR3 goes on 4 residues after the read ends, and that part is filled in from the germline J gene. This chain links TRBV13-3 with TRBJ2-7; TRBD2 agrees at 8 bases. This CDR3 is 14 amino acids long. CDR1 and CDR2 from the germline V gene are NNHDY and SYVADS. CDR3 DNA (partial): TGTGCCAGCAGTGAGGTAACTGGGGGATAT. Protein: CASSEVTGGY. The full CDR3 reads CASSEVTGGYEQYF.

Worth noting for this clone: Gene names and germline match the mouse. Sequencing ends 4 residues short of the CDR3 end; the germline J gene provides the rest. The V and J genes are TRBV22 and TRBJ2-3; the D segment call TRBD1 is taken from the table without a DNA check. TRBV22 is flagged as a pseudogene. CDR3 length: 13 residues. CDR3 DNA (partial): TGTGCCAGGACGGGACAGGGGACAGAA. Its protein product is CARTGQGTE. The full CDR3 sequence reads CARTGQGTETLYF.

This clone was seen many times. The gene names given are mouse names. Read sequence stops 4 residues before the CDR3 end, and the germline J gene provides the missing end. The V and J genes are TRBV13-3 and TRBJ1-1, with 11 bases identical to TRBD1. Germline values: CDR1 NNHDY, CDR2 SYVADS. Trimming at V came to 3 bases and at J to 3 bases, leaving 4 bases not matched to a gene. The CDR3 consists of 15 residues. The sequenced CDR3 bases are TGTGCCAGCAGTGGGACAGGGGGCAGAGACACA. It encodes CASSGTGGRDT. The entire CDR3 is CASSGTGGRDTEVFF.

As regards this clone: The genes are named according to mouse. The read terminates 4 residues ahead of where the CDR3 ends, so the germline J gene completes it. The V call is TRBV13-3, the J call TRBJ1-1; D ambiguous. The length of the CDR3 is 15 residues. Germline V CDR1 and CDR2: NNHDY, SYVADS. The V and J ends lost 2 bases and 1 base respectively, with 12 bases between them. The sequenced CDR3 bases are TGTGCCAGCAGTGACACATCTACAAAAAACACA. Its translation: CASSDTSTKNT. The whole CDR3 sequence reads CASSDTSTKNTEVFF.

This clone has a count of ten or more. Gene names are mouse gene names. The missing CDR3 end, 4 residues past where the read stops, is filled in from the germline J gene. The V gene is TRBV13-3, the J gene TRBJ1-1; TRBD1 aligns across 9 bases. This CDR3 spans 13 amino acids. The trim removed 8 bases at V and 3 bases at J, leaving 5 bases unmatched. The germline V gene encodes CDR1 NNHDY and CDR2 SYVADS. The DNA read from the CDR3 is TGTGCCAGGCCGGGACAGGGATACACA. Amino acids: CARPGQGYT. The entire CDR3 protein is CARPGQGYTEVFF.

Of note for this clone: Mouse gene names and germline throughout. The CDR3 end lies 4 residues beyond the end of the read and is filled in from the germline J gene. The J gene is TRBJ2-1, the V gene TRBV13-3, with TRBD2 matching over 7 bases. Trimming took 2 bases from V and 0 from J; bases not matched to a gene: 5. This CDR3 contains 16 residues. Germline V gives CDR1 NNHDY, CDR2 SYVADS. CDR3 DNA (partial): TGTGCCAGCAGTGAGCAGACTGGGTATAACTATGCT. It encodes CASSEQTGYNYA. The entire CDR3 protein is CASSEQTGYNYAEQFF.

Many counts were recorded for this clone. These gene names are mouse names. The read ends 4 residues shy of where the CDR3 ends; the end is completed using the germline J gene. The chain recombines TRBV13-3 with TRBJ2-5, with 9 bases fitting TRBD2. CDR3 size: 16 residues. Trimming cost V 0 bases and J 1 base; bases outside gene matches: 3. Germline V gene lookup returns CDR1 NNHDY and CDR2 SYVADS. The CDR3 loop reads CASSDESGGDQDTQYF. CDR3 bases read: TGTGCCAGCAGTGATGAGTCTGGGGGGGACCAAGAC.

This clone appeared a few times. The listed genes are named as in mouse. The read gets to within 4 residues of the CDR3 end, and the germline J gene fills in the rest. V gene TRBV13-3 combines with J gene TRBJ1-4, with 8 bases aligning to TRBD1. The CDR3 runs 14 residues. Germline-derived CDR1 and CDR2 are NNHDY and SYVADS. The CDR3 loop reads CASSGQGAAERLFF. The sequenced part of the CDR3 DNA is TGTGCCAGCAGTGGGCAGGGGGCGGCCGAA.

This clone was counted between two and nine times. Genes here carry mouse names. The read stops 4 residues short of the end of the CDR3; the missing end is completed from the germline J gene. The chain recombines TRBV13-3 with TRBJ2-5, with TRBD2 identical over 8 bases. In germline, CDR1 is NNHDY, CDR2 SYVADS. The CDR3 consists of 15 residues. The V gene end was trimmed by 6 bases and the J gene end by 0 bases; junction bases not matched to a gene: 6. Incomplete CDR3 DNA: TGTGCCAGCAACCCTGACTGGGGTAACCAAGAC. Protein product: CASNPDWGNQD. The entire CDR3 sequence reads CASNPDWGNQDTQYF.

With respect to this clone: The gene names here belong to mouse. The read gets to within 4 residues of the CDR3 end, and the germline J gene fills in the rest. The rearrangement joins TRBV19 to TRBJ2-5; 11 nucleotides line up with TRBD2. Germline values: CDR1 FNHDT, CDR2 SITEND (reference sequence). The V gene end was trimmed by 0 bases and the J gene end by 2 bases; junction bases not matched to a gene: 2. CDR3 size: 16 residues. The part of the CDR3 DNA that was read is TGTGCCAGCAGTATAGACTGGGGGGGCCTCCAAGAC. This codes for CASSIDWGGLQD. The full CDR3 sequence reads CASSIDWGGLQDTQYF.

As regards this clone: Gene names and germline match the mouse. The sequence runs out 4 residues before the end of the CDR3; the remainder is reconstructed from the germline J gene. The chain recombines TRBV17 with TRBJ2-1, with 8 bases aligning to TRBD1. Germline V CDR1 and CDR2: MNHDT, YYDKIL. The CDR3 length is 16 residues. The J segment lost 0 bases and the V segment lost 6 bases, leaving 7 bases of the junction unmatched. The CDR3 sequence is CASSSRDRNNYAEQFF. The covered CDR3 bases are TGTGCTAGCAGCTCCCGGGACAGGAATAACTATGCT.

This clone occurred a few times. Gene and germline names: mouse. The DNA ends 4 residues before the CDR3 does, and the rest of the CDR3 is filled in from the germline J gene. Other nucleotide sequences in the sample specify the same CDR3. The chain is built from TRBV1 and TRBJ2-1, with TRBD1 identical over 9 bases. CDR3 length: 17 residues. With 0 bases clipped from V and 1 base from J, the junction kept 4 bases outside the gene matches. The germline gives CDR1 NSQYPW, CDR2 LRSPGD (reference sequence). This CDR3 is CTCSADRDRENYAEQFF. CDR3 bases read: TGCACCTGCAGTGCAGATCGGGACAGGGAGAACTATGCT.

This clone came up a few times. The listed genes are named as in mouse. The CDR3 end falls 4 residues outside the read, so it is completed with the germline J gene. The chain has TRBV13-2 and TRBJ2-4; weak D call: TRBD2 (7 bases). Germline V gene lookup returns CDR1 NNHNN and CDR2 SYGAGS (reference sequence). Trimming took 0 bases from V and 0 from J, leaving 8 bases between them. The CDR3 sequence is 15 residues long. CDR3 DNA, as far as it was read: TGTGCCAGCGGTGATGGGGGGGCTAGTCAAAAC. Translated: CASGDGGASQN. The full CDR3 reads CASGDGGASQNTLYF.

This clone occurred a few times. Mouse germline and gene names are used. The sequenced fragment ends 4 residues before the CDR3 boundary, so the rest is inferred from the germline J gene. This chain links TRBV1 with TRBJ2-1; D is possibly TRBD2 (6 bases). The V gene lost 4 bases and the J gene lost 0 bases, with 7 bases spanning the gap. Germline V gene lookup returns CDR1 NSQYPW and CDR2 LRSPGD (reference sequence). CDR3 length: 14 amino acids. The CDR3 here is CTCSGDFNYAEQFF. Partial CDR3 DNA: TGCACCTGCAGTGGGGACTTTAACTATGCT.

The sample holds a few counts of this clone. The genes are named according to mouse. The observed sequence ends 4 residues before the CDR3 terminus, with the missing tail filled in from the germline J gene. The chain links TRBV1 to TRBJ2-2, with D tentatively TRBD1 (5 bases). V was clipped by 0 bases and J by 1 base, with 9 bases between them. Germline values: CDR1 NSQYPW, CDR2 LRSPGD (reference sequence). The CDR3 consists of 16 residues. CDR3 DNA (partial): TGCACCTGCAGTGCAGATTCCAGGGAAAACACCGGG. It yields the protein CTCSADSRENTG. The whole CDR3 sequence reads CTCSADSRENTGQLYF.